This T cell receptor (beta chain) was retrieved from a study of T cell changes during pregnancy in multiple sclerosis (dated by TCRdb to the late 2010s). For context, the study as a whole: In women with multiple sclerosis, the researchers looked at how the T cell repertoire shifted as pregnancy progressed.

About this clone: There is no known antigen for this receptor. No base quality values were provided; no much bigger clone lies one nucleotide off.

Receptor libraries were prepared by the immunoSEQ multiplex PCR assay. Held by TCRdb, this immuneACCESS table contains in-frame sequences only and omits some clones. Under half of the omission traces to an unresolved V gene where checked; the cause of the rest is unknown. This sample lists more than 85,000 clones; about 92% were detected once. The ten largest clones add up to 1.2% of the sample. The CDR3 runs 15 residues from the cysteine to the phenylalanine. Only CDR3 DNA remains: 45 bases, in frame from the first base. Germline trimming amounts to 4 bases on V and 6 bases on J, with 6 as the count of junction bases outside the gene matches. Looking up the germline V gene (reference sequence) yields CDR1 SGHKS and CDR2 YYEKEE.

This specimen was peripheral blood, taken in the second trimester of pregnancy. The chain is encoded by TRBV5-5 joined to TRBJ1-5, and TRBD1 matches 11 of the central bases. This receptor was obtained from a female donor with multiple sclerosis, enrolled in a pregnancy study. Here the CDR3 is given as CASSRTGGAGQPQHF. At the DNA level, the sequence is TGTGCCAGCAGCCGGACAGGGGGCGCGGGTCAGCCCCAGCATTTT.